A selection of T cell receptor beta chains follows, all from one sample in a study of vaccination and CD4 T cells after COVID-19. TCRdb itself ran the PCR reads through MiXCR, one entry per CDR3 protein. Altogether under 3,500 distinct CDR3 sequences are present, more than 20% being singletons, with the ten largest covering 15% to 20%. Their recognized antigens are unknown. The sequencing used CD4+ T cells from blood, cultured in vitro, collected after SARS-CoV-2 vaccination. Receptor source: a human donor who had recovered from COVID-19. Each CDR3 is given with its conserved first and last residue. Each record gives: clone size, V gene, J gene, D gene, CDR3 DNA, CDR3 protein. D genes are given only for firm matches. Only part of the rows carry a size: once, few, many, or a class if the clone is expanded.

>medium-sized|TRBV7-2|TRBJ1-5|-
TGTGCCAGCAGCTTACGTTGGGGCGGCAATCAGCCCCAGCATTTT
CASSLRWGGNQPQHF
>medium-sized|TRBV24-1|TRBJ2-5|-
TGTGCCACCAGTGACCCCTCTAGGAGGGGGCAAGAGACCCAGTACTTC
CATSDPSRRGQETQYF
>-|TRBV6-5|TRBJ1-2|TRBD1
TGTGCCAGCAGTTTGGGACAGGGGACGCGAGGCTACACCTTC
CASSLGQGTRGYTF
>-|TRBV7-2|TRBJ1-6|-
TGTGCCAGCAGCTTAGTGGCAGGGAGGAGTTCACCCCTCCACTTT
CASSLVAGRSSPLHF
>few|TRBV4-1|TRBJ2-7|-
TGCGCCAGCAGCCAAGGGGTCTGGGCCAGGAGCTCCTACGAGCAGTACTTC
CASSQGVWARSSYEQYF
>few|TRBV6-5|TRBJ1-6|-
TGTGCCAGCAGTTACTACCAGGGGTGGTCACCCCTCCACTTT
CASSYYQGWSPLHF
>-|TRBV10-3|TRBJ1-2|-
TGTGCCATCAGTGACAGGGCTAACTATGGCTACACCTTC
CAISDRANYGYTF
>-|TRBV7-9|TRBJ1-2|TRBD1
TGTGCCAGCAGTTACCAGGGGGCGGCTGGCTACACCTTC
CASSYQGAAGYTF
>-|TRBV20-1|TRBJ1-3|-
TGCAGTGCTAGAGTCCCACAAGTCTCTGGAAACACCATATATTTT
CSARVPQVSGNTIYF
>few|TRBV25-1|TRBJ1-2|-
TGTGCCAGCAGTCCAAAATACGGGGGGGGCCTGCGCTACACCTTC
CASSPKYGGGLRYTF
>few|TRBV6-1|TRBJ2-7|-
TGTGCCAGCACCATGCAGGGGACGGGCTACGAGCAGTACTTC
CASTMQGTGYEQYF
>medium-sized|TRBV19|TRBJ2-1|TRBD1
TGTGCCAGTAGTATTGGTCGGCGACAGGGGGCTGTTGAGCAGTTCTTC
CASSIGRRQGAVEQFF
>large|TRBV15|TRBJ1-2|-
TGTGCCACCAGCAGCCGTACCGGGACGGTCTATGGCTACACCTTC
CATSSRTGTVYGYTF
>-|TRBV6-2/TRBV6-3|TRBJ2-3|-
TGTGCCAGCAGTCACTCCGGGGATACGCAGTATTTT
CASSHSGDTQYF
>few|TRBV7-3|TRBJ2-3|-
TGTGCCAGCAGCTACTCGGTCGGGGCTTCTTGGTCATTT
CASSYSVGASWSF
>-|TRBV28|TRBJ2-6|-
TGTGCCAGCAGTTTCCACGGCTCTGGGGCCAACGTCCTGACTTTC
CASSFHGSGANVLTF
>-|TRBV27|TRBJ1-1|-
TGTGCCAGCAGTTTATGGGAGGGGAACACTGAAGCTTTCTTT
CASSLWEGNTEAFF
>few|TRBV7-8|TRBJ1-1|-
TGTGCCAGCAGCCTCCCGAGGGGGTGGGTCGACACTGAAGCTTTCTTT
CASSLPRGWVDTEAFF
>medium-sized|TRBV6-1|TRBJ2-1|TRBD1
TGTGCCAGCAGACCACGACAGGGGACCTACAATGAGCAGTTCTTC
CASRPRQGTYNEQFF
>few|TRBV7-8|TRBJ1-1|TRBD1
TGTGCCAGCAGCGTCAGCACCGCGACAGGGCTACTTGAAGCTTTCTTT
CASSVSTATGLLEAFF
>large|TRBV7-3|TRBJ1-2|-
TGTGCCAGCAGCTTACAGGGCCGGGACTATGGCTACACCTTC
CASSLQGRDYGYTF
>-|TRBV20-1|TRBJ1-2|-
TGCAGTGCTAGCTTGGTAGGGTACGGCTACACCTTC
CSASLVGYGYTF
>-|TRBV10-1|TRBJ1-2|-
TGCGCCAGCAGTGAGGACAGGACCCCAAACTATGGCTACACCTTC
CASSEDRTPNYGYTF
>-|TRBV5-1|TRBJ2-7|-
TGCGCCAACAGCTTGGGGGGTTTCAACGAGCAGTACTTC
CANSLGGFNEQYF
>-|TRBV6-5|TRBJ1-2|-
TGTGCCAGCAGCTTACTCTTTGCTAACTATGGCTACACCTTC
CASSLLFANYGYTF
>-|TRBV19|TRBJ2-3|TRBD2
TGTGCCAGTAGAAGGCTAGCGGGGGGGCCGGATTCAGATACGCAGTATTTT
CASRRLAGGPDSDTQYF
>few|TRBV7-3|TRBJ1-2|-
TGTGCCAGCAGCTTAAGGGCGTCGGGGGCGCGGAATGGCTACACCTTC
CASSLRASGARNGYTF
>few|TRBV5-1|TRBJ1-2|-
TGCGCCAGCAGCTTGACAGGTTCCTATGGCTACACCTTC
CASSLTGSYGYTF
>-|TRBV7-9|TRBJ2-4|-
TGTGCCAGCAGCTATGGGGGGGCCAAAAACATTCAGTACTTC
CASSYGGAKNIQYF
>-|TRBV6-1|TRBJ1-2|-
TGTGCCAGTGGGCTTTTGGGGGCAGGGAGGATTCGGGGCTACACCTTC
CASGLLGAGRIRGYTF
>-|TRBV6-2/TRBV6-3|TRBJ1-1|-
TGTGCCAGCAGTTACGTCGGGGAGGGCACTGAAGCTTTCTTT
CASSYVGEGTEAFF
>-|TRBV10-3|TRBJ1-2|TRBD1
TGTGCCATCAGTGAGCCGAGACAGGGGCAAGGAGGCTACACCTTC
CAISEPRQGQGGYTF
>few|TRBV4-2|TRBJ2-3|-
TGTGCCAGCAGCCCCCTCTTAAGTCCTAGCATTAGCACAGATACGCAGTATTTT
CASSPLLSPSISTDTQYF
>few|TRBV10-3|TRBJ1-2|TRBD1
TGTGCCATCTCGGCCGGGACAGGCTATGGCTACACCTTC
CAISAGTGYGYTF
>-|TRBV6-1|TRBJ1-5|-
TGTGCCAGCAGTCCGAGGGCAAGCAATCAGCCCCAGCATTTT
CASSPRASNQPQHF
>-|TRBV18|TRBJ2-5|-
TGTGCCAGCTCACCACGCGGGGATTCGGAGGCGACCCAGTACTTC
CASSPRGDSEATQYF
>-|TRBV29-1|TRBJ1-2|TRBD1
TGCAGCGTCGAAGACAGGGACTATGGCTACACCTTC
CSVEDRDYGYTF
>-|TRBV2|TRBJ1-2|-
TGTGCCAGCAGTGAATCGGGGCATCATGGCTACACCTTC
CASSESGHHGYTF
>-|TRBV27|TRBJ1-1|-
TGTGCCAGCAGTTTTGGCCTGAACACTGAAGCTTTCTTT
CASSFGLNTEAFF
>-|TRBV2|TRBJ2-7|-
TGTGCCAGCAGCGTAACTGGGATAGAGCAGTACTTC
CASSVTGIEQYF
>-|TRBV7-2|TRBJ2-1|-
TGTGCCAGCAGCTTAGCAGGCAGAGGGCTTTTCTACAATGAGCAGTTCTTC
CASSLAGRGLFYNEQFF
>few|TRBV7-3|TRBJ1-1|-
TGTGCCAGCAGCTCCTCGGGCGCCAACACTGAAGCTTTCTTT
CASSSSGANTEAFF
>-|TRBV20-1|TRBJ1-3|TRBD1
TGCGGGACAGGGGACTCTGGAAACACCATATATTTT
CGTGDSGNTIYF
>few|TRBV6-1|TRBJ1-2|-
TGTGCCAGCAAAGGTCAGGGGCCGTATGGCTACACCTTC
CASKGQGPYGYTF
>few|TRBV19|TRBJ2-7|TRBD2
TGTGCCAGTAAACTTAGCGGGGGCCTTAGCTCCTACGAGCAGTACTTC
CASKLSGGLSSYEQYF
>-|TRBV5-4|TRBJ1-2|-
TGTGCCAGCAGCGTGGACAGCTATGGCTACACCTTC
CASSVDSYGYTF
>few|TRBV24-1|TRBJ1-2|-
TGTGCCACCAGTGGACCCAGCGGGGGGGCCAACTATGGCTACACCTTC
CATSGPSGGANYGYTF
>once|TRBV27|TRBJ1-6|-
TGTGCCAGCAGGAGTTTGGTTAAGGGGGACGGTTCACCCCTCCACTTT
CASRSLVKGDGSPLHF
>medium-sized|TRBV7-2|TRBJ2-7|-
TGTGCCAGCAGCTTAGATCATTCCACCATGGAGCAGTACTTC
CASSLDHSTMEQYF
>-|TRBV7-3|TRBJ2-3|-
TGTGCCAGCAGCTTAAGAGGAGGTACGCAGTATTTT
CASSLRGGTQYF